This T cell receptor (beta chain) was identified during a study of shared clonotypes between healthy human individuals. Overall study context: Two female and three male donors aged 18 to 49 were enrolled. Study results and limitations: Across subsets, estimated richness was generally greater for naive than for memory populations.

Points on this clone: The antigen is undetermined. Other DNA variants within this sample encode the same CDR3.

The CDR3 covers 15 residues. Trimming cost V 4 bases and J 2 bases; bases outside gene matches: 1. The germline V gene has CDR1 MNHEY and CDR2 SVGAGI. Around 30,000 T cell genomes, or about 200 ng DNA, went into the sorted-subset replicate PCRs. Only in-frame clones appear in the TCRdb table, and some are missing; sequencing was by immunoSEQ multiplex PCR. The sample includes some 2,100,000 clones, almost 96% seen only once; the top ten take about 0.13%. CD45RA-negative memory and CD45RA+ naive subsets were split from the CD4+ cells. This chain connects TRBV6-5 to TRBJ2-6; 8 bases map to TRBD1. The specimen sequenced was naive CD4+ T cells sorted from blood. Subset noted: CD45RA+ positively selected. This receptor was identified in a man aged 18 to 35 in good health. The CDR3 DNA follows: TGTGCCAGCAGTTTGACAGGGGCTGGGGCCAACGTCCTGACTTTC. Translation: CASSLTGAGANVLTF.